This TCR beta chain was profiled in a study of prognosis after radiotherapy for stage I lung cancer. The CDR3 runs 15 residues. V lost 0 bases, J lost 3 bases, and 14 bases lay in between. Germline lookup yields CDR1 DFQATT and CDR2 SNEGSKA (reference sequence). Genomic DNA was the source, and TCR beta CDR3 was amplified from it by two-round multiplex PCR. Amplification during the initial PCR round employed primers specific to each TRBV and TRBJ gene. TCRdb analysed the multiplex PCR reads with MiXCR anew, one entry per CDR3 protein. The sample holds fewer than 20,000 distinct CDR3 sequences, 44% seen once.

The V and J genes are TRBV20-1 and TRBJ1-2; D unclear. Sample: PBMCs, taken before or after stereotactic body radiation therapy (not recorded which). The receptor was isolated from a donor over 45 with non-small cell lung cancer. The CDR3 nucleotides are TGCAGTGCTAGAGATTCCCGCAGGACCGACTATGGCTACACCTTC. Translating it yields CSARDSRRTDYGYTF.